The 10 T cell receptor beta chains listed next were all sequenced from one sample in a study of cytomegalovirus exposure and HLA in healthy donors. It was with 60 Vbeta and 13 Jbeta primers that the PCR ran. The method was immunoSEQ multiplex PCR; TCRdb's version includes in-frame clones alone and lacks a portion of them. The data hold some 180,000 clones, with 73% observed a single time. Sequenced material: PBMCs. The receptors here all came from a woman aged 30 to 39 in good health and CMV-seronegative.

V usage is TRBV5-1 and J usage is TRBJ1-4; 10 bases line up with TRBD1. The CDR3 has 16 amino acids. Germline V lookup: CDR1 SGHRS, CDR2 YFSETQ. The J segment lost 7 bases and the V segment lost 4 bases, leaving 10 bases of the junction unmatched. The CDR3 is CASSPGDGTGAEKLFF. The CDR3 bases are TGCGCCAGCAGCCCAGGCGACGGGACAGGGGCTGAAAAACTGTTTTTT.

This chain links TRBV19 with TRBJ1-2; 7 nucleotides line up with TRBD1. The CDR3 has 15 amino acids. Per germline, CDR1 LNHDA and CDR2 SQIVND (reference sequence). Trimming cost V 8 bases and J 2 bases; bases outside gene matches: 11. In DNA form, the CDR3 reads TGTGCCAGTGCACCGACAGGGTTCTTCAACTATGGCTACACCTTC. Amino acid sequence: CASAPTGFFNYGYTF.

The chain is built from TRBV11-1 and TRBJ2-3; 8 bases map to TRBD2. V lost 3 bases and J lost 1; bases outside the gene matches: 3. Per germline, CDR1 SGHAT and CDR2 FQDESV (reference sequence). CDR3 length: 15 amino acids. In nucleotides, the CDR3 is TGTGCCAGCAGCTTGGGTAGCGGGGGCACAGATACGCAGTATTTT. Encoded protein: CASSLGSGGTDTQYF. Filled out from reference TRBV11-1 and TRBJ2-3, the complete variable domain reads EAEVAQSPRYKITEKSQAVAFWCDPISGHATLYWYRQILGQGPELLVQFQDESVVDDSQLPKDRFSAERLKGVDSTLKIQPAELGDSAMYLCASSLGSGGTDTQYFGPGTRLTVL.

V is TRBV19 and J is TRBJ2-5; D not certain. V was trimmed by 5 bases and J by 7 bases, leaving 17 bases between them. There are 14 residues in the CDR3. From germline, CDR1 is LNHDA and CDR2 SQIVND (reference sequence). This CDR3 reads CASSVGSADVTQYF. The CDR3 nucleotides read TGTGCCAGTAGTGTCGGGTCTGCCGACGTGACCCAGTACTTC.

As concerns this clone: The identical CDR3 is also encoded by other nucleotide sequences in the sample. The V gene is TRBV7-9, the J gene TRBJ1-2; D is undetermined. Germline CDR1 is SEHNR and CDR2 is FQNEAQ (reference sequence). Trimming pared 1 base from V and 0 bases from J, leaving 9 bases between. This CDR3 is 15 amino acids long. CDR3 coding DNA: TGTGCCAGCAGCTTAGTAGCAGCCCCTAACTATGGCTACACCTTC. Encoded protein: CASSLVAAPNYGYTF.

Here the CDR3 reads CASSPGVQAPYEQYF. CDR3 nucleotide sequence: TGCGCCAGCAGTCCAGGGGTTCAAGCACCCTACGAGCAGTACTTC. The chain employs TRBV5-1 and TRBJ2-5, with TRBD1 as a possible D gene (6 bases). The DNA end is a closer match to TRBJ2-7, so the J assignment may be wrong. Germline CDR1 SGHRS, CDR2 YFSETQ. The CDR3 covers 15 residues.

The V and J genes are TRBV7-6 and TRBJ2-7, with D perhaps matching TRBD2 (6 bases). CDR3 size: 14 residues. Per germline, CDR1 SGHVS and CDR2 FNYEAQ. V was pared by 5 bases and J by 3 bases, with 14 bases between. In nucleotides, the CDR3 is TGTGCCAGCAGCCCCCGGGGGTTGCGCTACGAGCAGTACTTC. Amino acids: CASSPRGLRYEQYF.

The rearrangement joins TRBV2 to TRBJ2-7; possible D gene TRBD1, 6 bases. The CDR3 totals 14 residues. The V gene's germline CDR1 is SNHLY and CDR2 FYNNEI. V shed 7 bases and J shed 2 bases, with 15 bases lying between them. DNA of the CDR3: TGTGCCAGCACCAAGGGGGACACCCCCTACGAGCAGTACTTC. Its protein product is CASTKGDTPYEQYF.

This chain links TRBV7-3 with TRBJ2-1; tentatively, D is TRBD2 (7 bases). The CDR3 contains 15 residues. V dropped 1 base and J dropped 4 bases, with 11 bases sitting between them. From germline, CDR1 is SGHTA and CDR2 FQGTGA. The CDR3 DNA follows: TGTGCCAGCAGCTTAAGGGGGGGCAGTTACAATGAGCAGTTCTTC. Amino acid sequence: CASSLRGGSYNEQFF.

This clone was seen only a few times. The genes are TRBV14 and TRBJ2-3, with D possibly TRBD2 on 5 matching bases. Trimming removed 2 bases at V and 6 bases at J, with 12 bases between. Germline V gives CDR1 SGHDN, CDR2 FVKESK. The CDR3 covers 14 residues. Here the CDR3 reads CASSQPSGYDTQYF. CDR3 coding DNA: TGTGCCAGCAGCCAACCCTCGGGGTACGATACGCAGTATTTT.